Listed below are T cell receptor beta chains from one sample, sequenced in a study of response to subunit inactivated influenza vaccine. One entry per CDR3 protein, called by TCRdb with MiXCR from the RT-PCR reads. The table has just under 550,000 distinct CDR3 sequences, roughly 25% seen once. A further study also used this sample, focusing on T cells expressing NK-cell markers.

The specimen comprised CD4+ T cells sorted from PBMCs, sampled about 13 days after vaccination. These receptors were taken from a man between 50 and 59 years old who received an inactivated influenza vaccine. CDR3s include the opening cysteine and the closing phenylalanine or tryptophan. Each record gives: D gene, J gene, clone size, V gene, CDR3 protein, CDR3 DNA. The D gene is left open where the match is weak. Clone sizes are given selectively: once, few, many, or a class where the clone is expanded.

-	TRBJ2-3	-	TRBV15	CATSRPYRADTQYF	TGTGCCACCAGCAGACCATACAGGGCGGATACGCAGTATTTT
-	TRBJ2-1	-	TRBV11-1	CASSLSHREEGSYNEQFF	TGTGCCAGCAGCTTAAGTCATCGTGAGGAGGGCTCCTACAATGAGCAGTTCTTC
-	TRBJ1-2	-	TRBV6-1	CASTQTETYGYTF	TGTGCCAGCACACAAACCGAGACCTATGGCTACACCTTC
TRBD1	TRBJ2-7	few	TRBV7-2	CASSLAGQGPSYEQYF	TGTGCCAGCAGCTTAGCGGGACAGGGCCCGTCCTACGAGCAGTACTTC
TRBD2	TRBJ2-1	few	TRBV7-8	CASSLGSGPSGYNEQFF	TGTGCCAGCAGCTTAGGCAGTGGGCCTAGCGGCTACAATGAGCAGTTCTTC
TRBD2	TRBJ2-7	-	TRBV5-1	CASSFGEGLTYEQYF	TGCGCCAGCAGCTTTGGGGAGGGACTCACCTACGAGCAGTACTTC
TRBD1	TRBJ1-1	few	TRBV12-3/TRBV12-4	CASSLARWTGLFEAFF	TGTGCCAGCAGTTTAGCGCGGTGGACAGGGTTGTTTGAAGCTTTCTTT
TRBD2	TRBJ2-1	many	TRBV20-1	CSARGVGTRRSNEQFF	TGCAGTGCTAGGGGGGTCGGGACTAGAAGATCCAATGAGCAGTTCTTC
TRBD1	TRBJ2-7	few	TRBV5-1	CASSRETGGVYEQYF	TGCGCCAGCAGCCGTGAGACAGGGGGGGTCTACGAGCAGTACTTC
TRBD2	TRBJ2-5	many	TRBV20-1	CSTEGLVQETQYF	TGCAGTACCGAGGGACTAGTTCAAGAGACCCAGTACTTC
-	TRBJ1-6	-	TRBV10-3	CAISETLGYNSPLHF	TGTGCCATCAGTGAGACCTTGGGGTATAATTCACCCCTCCACTTT
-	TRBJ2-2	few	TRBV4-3	CASSQDLLGTGELFF	TGCGCCAGCAGCCAAGATCTTTTGGGAACCGGGGAGCTGTTTTTT
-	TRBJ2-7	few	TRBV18	CASSPPQGSREQYF	TGTGCCAGCTCACCACCTCAGGGGTCTAGGGAGCAGTACTTC
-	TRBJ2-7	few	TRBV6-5	CASSRGRGEQYF	TGTGCCAGCAGCCGAGGGAGGGGGGAGCAGTACTTC
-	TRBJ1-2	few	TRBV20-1	CSASTGRYGYTF	TGCAGTGCTAGTACAGGGCGGTATGGCTACACCTTC
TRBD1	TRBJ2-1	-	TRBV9	CASSVGSGTGVMGEQFF	TGTGCCAGCAGCGTGGGATCCGGGACAGGGGTAATGGGTGAGCAGTTCTTC
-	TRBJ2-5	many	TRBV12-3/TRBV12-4	CASSLTTQETQYF	TGTGCCAGCAGTTTAACGACGCAAGAGACCCAGTACTTC
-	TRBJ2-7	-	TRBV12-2	CANGRGHEQYF	TGTGCTAATGGTAGGGGGCACGAGCAGTACTTC
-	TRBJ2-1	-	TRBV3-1	CASRHNNEQFF	TGTGCCAGCAGACATAACAATGAGCAGTTCTTC
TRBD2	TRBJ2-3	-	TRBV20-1	CSARSSGRETDTQYF	TGCAGTGCTAGATCTAGCGGGAGAGAGACAGATACGCAGTATTTT
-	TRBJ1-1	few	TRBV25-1	CASSGGQHTEAFF	TGTGCCAGCAGTGGAGGACAGCACACTGAAGCTTTCTTT
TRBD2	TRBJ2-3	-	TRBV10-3	CAISESPSGVTDTQYF	TGTGCCATCAGTGAGTCCCCTAGCGGGGTTACAGATACGCAGTATTTT
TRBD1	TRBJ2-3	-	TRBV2	CASNRDRGHGDTQYF	TGTGCCAGCAATCGGGACAGGGGGCACGGAGATACGCAGTATTTT
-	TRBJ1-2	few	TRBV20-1	CSAPLFGSYGYTF	TGCAGTGCTCCCCTGTTCGGTTCCTATGGCTACACCTTC
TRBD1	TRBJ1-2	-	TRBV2	CASSAARQGKVYGYTF	TGTGCCAGCAGCGCCGCAAGACAGGGGAAGGTCTATGGCTACACCTTC
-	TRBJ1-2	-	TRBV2	CASSGSVRGYTF	TGTGCCAGCAGTGGGTCAGTTCGCGGCTACACCTTC
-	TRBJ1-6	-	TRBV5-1	CASSLVVENSPLHF	TGCGCCAGCAGCTTGGTGGTGGAAAATTCACCCCTCCACTTT
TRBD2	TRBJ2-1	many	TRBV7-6	CASSLVGGLAGNNEQFF	TGTGCCAGCAGCTTAGTGGGTGGACTAGCGGGGAACAATGAGCAGTTCTTC
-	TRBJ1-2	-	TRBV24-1	CATSESTIHYGYTF	TGTGCCACCAGTGAATCCACAATTCACTATGGCTACACCTTC
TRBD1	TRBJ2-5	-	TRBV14	CASSQEQGFGETQYF	TGTGCCAGCAGCCAAGAACAGGGGTTCGGAGAGACCCAGTACTTC
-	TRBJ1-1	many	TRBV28	CASNTGSGGWNTEAFF	TGTGCCAGCAACACCGGGAGCGGGGGTTGGAACACTGAAGCTTTCTTT
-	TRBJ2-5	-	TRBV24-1	CATSDLRELQETQYF	TGTGCCACCAGTGATTTGAGGGAGCTCCAAGAGACCCAGTACTTC
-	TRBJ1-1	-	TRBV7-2	CASRAGRVGTEAFF	TGTGCCAGCAGGGCCGGGCGGGTCGGGACTGAAGCTTTCTTT
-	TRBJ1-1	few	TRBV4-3	CASSAAGRTEAFF	TGCGCCAGCAGCGCGGCGGGGAGAACTGAAGCTTTCTTT
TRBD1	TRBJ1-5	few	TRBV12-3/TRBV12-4	CASSLGGQDKTQHF	TGTGCCAGCAGTTTAGGGGGACAGGACAAGACCCAGCATTTT
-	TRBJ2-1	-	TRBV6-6	CASRPGYNEQFF	TGTGCCAGCCGACCCGGCTACAATGAGCAGTTCTTC
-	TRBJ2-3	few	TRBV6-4	CASSKTGTLRADTQYF	TGTGCCAGCAGTAAAACCGGGACCCTAAGGGCAGATACGCAGTATTTT
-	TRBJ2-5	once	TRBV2	CASSERRVRETQYF	TGTGCCAGCAGTGAAAGGAGGGTACGAGAGACCCAGTACTTC
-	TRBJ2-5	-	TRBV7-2	CASSLTRDTLGTQYF	TGTGCCAGCAGCTTAACACGGGACACCCTTGGGACCCAGTACTTC
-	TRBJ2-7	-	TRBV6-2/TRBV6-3	CASSYPRDGIAQYF	TGTGCCAGCAGTTACCCCAGGGACGGAATTGCGCAGTACTTC
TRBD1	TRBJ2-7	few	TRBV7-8	CASSLAGFGTGVSYEQYF	TGTGCCAGCAGCTTAGCCGGATTTGGGACAGGGGTCTCCTACGAGCAGTACTTC
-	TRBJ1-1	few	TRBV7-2	CASSVGGGHTEAFF	TGTGCCAGCAGTGTGGGTGGGGGCCACACTGAAGCTTTCTTT
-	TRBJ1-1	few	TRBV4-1	CASSHPPLNTEAFF	TGCGCCAGCAGCCACCCCCCCCTGAACACTGAAGCTTTCTTT
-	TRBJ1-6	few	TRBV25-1	CASGVVPLHF	TGTGCCAGCGGGGTAGTCCCCCTCCACTTT
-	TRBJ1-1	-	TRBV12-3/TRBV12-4	CASTRDVEAFF	TGTGCCAGCACTAGGGACGTTGAAGCTTTCTTT
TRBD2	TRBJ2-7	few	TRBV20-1	CSARLTSGRAKYEQYF	TGCAGTGCTCGACTTACTAGCGGGAGGGCCAAGTACGAGCAGTACTTC